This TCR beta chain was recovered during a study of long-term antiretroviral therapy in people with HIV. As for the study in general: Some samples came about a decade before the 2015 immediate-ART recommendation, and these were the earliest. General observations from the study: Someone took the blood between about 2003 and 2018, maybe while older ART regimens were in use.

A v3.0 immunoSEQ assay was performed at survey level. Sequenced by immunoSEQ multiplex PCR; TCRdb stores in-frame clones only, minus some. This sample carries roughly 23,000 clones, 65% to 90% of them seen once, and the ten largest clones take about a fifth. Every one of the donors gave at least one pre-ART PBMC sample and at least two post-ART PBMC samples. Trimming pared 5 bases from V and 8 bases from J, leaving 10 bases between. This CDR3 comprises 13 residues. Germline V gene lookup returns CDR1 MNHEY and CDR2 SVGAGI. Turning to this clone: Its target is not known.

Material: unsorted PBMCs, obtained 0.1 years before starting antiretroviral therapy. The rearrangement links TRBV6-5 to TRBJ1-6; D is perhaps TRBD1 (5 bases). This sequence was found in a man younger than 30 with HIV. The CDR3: CASSPQGDSPLHF. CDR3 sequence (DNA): TGTGCCAGCAGTCCTCAGGGTGATTCACCCCTCCACTTT.